This entry features one TCR beta chain sequence. This clone has just a few counts. What antigen it recognizes has not been identified. It has no much larger one-base neighbor in the sample; base qualities were not kept. Genomic DNA was extracted with the Qiagen DNeasy kit from unsorted PBMCs and from negatively selected CD4+ and CD8+ fractions. TCR beta CDR3 regions were subjected to amplification by immunoSEQ multiplex PCR with primers that anneal to V and J segments. A synthetic immune receptor repertoire was used to minimize amplification bias, and remaining bias was computationally removed after sequencing. On the study's bioinformatics: Repertoire diversity was quantified as the Shannon entropy index using custom Python scripts. The unsorted, CD4+ and CD8+ repertoires were each analyzed separately, with the exception of combined analyses, where CD4+ and CD8+ sequences were merged in silico. Clonal expansion was defined as at least a 2-fold frequency increase after treatment relative to C1D1, with a pseudocount of 0.5 for undetected baseline clones. Clones with 0 or 1 copy at C1D1 were classified as singleton clones, and clones with 2 or more copies were classified as non-singleton clones. Clones expanded in unsorted samples were annotated as CD4+, CD8+ or unknown by matching protein sequences in sorted samples from the same patient. Wilcoxon tests were applied to paired samples to test diversity changes from C1D1 to C4D1. This is the immuneACCESS table as TCRdb keeps it, with only in-frame sequences that have V and J called. A part of the clones is gone; compared with another copy, unresolved V genes explain less than half, and the rest is unexplained. Clonal size and the V and J genes are those of that table, whereas D and trimming came from the DNA. Across this sample there are around 46,000 clones, with about three quarters seen only once. The top ten clones comprise 20% to 25% of the sample.

The data belong to a study of PD-1 blockade in classical Hodgkin lymphoma (dated by TCRdb to about 2020). Study-level background: Nivolumab dosing was 3 mg/kg intravenously every 2 weeks, continuing until either disease progression or unacceptable toxicity. The study used TCR beta sequencing and CyTOF to define a peripheral blood immune signature of response to PD-1 blockade in classical Hodgkin lymphoma. General conclusions and limits of the study: Lower diversity was observed in patients in whom nivolumab was started less than 1 year after ASCT, and these patients were excluded from later analyses so that confounding by immune reconstitution would be avoided. CD4+ but not CD8+ TCR diversity rose significantly by C4D1 (p=0.0027 vs p=0.16), most apparent in complete responders (p=0.02). Baseline TCR diversity was reported to be lower in newly diagnosed patients than in healthy donors, and even lower in relapsed/refractory patients. Among trial patients, those achieving complete response had baseline diversity similar to that of newly diagnosed patients, while diversity was significantly lower in partial responders and progressors. The study covered only a single clinical trial cohort, and the causes of the repertoire differences, possibly disease activity or prior therapy, were still not defined.

The time point label on this specimen signifies: cycle 2 day 1 (C2D1) of nivolumab. Relapse after autologous stem cell transplantation had occurred in all trial patients, and cohorts A, B and C were distinguished by prior brentuximab vedotin exposure. The trial cohort comprised 60 or so patients with relapsed/refractory classical Hodgkin lymphoma whose best overall responses were complete response, partial response or progressive disease. In the multi-cohort phase II CheckMate 205 trial, trial patients received single-agent nivolumab. An independent review committee assessed best overall response by applying the 2007 International Working Group response criteria. Trial PBMCs were obtained immediately prior to nivolumab initiation (C1D1) and on therapy at cycle 2 day 1 and cycle 4 day 1. Peripheral blood was collected in 8 mL Vacutainer Cell Preparation Tubes, from which PBMCs were isolated by centrifugation and then cryopreserved.

The germline V gene specifies ENHRY as CDR1 and SYGVKD as CDR2. From cysteine to phenylalanine, the CDR3 is 13 amino acids long. CDR3 DNA only is kept here, 39 bases in frame from base 1. V is pared back by 3 bases and J by 16 bases, with 19 bases lying between the germline termini. The V and J genes are TRBV10-3 and TRBJ2-1; TRBD2 could be the D gene, as 5 bases match. This material consisted of peripheral blood mononuclear cells (PBMCs), taken before the second cycle of nivolumab. The source of this sequence is a human donor with classical Hodgkin lymphoma. The CDR3 reads as follows: CAISDLQDWSTFF. The base sequence is TGTGCCATCAGTGACCTCCAGGACTGGTCGACCTTCTTC.